A selection of T cell receptor beta chains follows, all from one sample in a study of regulatory T cells in long-lasting Graves disease. Via MiXCR, TCRdb re-called the multiplex PCR reads, giving one row per CDR3 protein. Of 520,000 or so distinct CDR3 sequences detected, about 12% appear once; the ten largest clones hold over 7%. The same sample was also studied in work on T cells in Graves' hyperthyroidism and ophthalmopathy.

This specimen was peripheral blood mononuclear cells (PBMCs), taken at new diagnosis, from a patient treated with antithyroid drugs. The receptor source for this set is a woman in her thirties with Graves disease. CDR3s include the opening cysteine and the closing phenylalanine or tryptophan. Each record gives: D gene, clone size, V gene, J gene, CDR3 protein, CDR3 DNA. The D gene is left open where the match is weak. Some rows have no size entry. The others give once, few or many, or a class for an expanded clone.

.	many	TRBV7-9	TRBJ1-2	CASSITGSFNHGYTF	TGTGCCAGCAGCATAACAGGGAGCTTTAACCATGGCTACACCTTC
.	many	TRBV6-5	TRBJ2-7	CASSYETGGLAEQYF	TGTGCCAGCAGTTATGAGACGGGCGGATTAGCGGAGCAGTACTTC
.	many	TRBV5-1	TRBJ1-4	CASSGEGFLGEKLFF	TGCGCCAGCAGCGGAGAAGGCTTCCTTGGCGAAAAACTGTTTTTT
TRBD2	many	TRBV27	TRBJ2-5	CASSLAGLAEQETQYF	TGTGCCAGCAGTTTAGCCGGACTAGCGGAACAAGAGACCCAGTACTTC
TRBD1	.	TRBV7-3	TRBJ2-7	CASSLGPGTAYEQYF	TGTGCCAGCAGCTTGGGTCCAGGGACAGCCTACGAGCAGTACTTC
.	many	TRBV28	TRBJ1-5	CASSLGLGIQPQHF	TGTGCCAGCAGTTTAGGGTTGGGCATTCAGCCCCAGCATTTT
.	few	TRBV19	TRBJ1-1	CASSIVSGPYTEAFF	TGTGCCAGTAGTATAGTATCGGGTCCCTACACTGAAGCTTTCTTT
TRBD2	many	TRBV20-1	TRBJ2-7	CSAVRGSGSLEQYF	TGCAGTGCCGTGCGTGGCAGCGGGAGTTTGGAGCAGTACTTC
TRBD2	many	TRBV20-1	TRBJ2-3	CSAEGTSGTDTQYF	TGCAGTGCGGAGGGGACTAGCGGGACAGATACGCAGTATTTT
TRBD1	many	TRBV2	TRBJ1-4	CASADNRGGEKLFF	TGTGCCAGCGCTGATAACAGGGGTGGGGAAAAACTGTTTTTT
TRBD1	many	TRBV2	TRBJ2-1	CASTGQGGDEQFF	TGTGCCAGCACCGGACAGGGGGGGGATGAGCAGTTCTTC
TRBD2	few	TRBV13	TRBJ2-3	CASSEEGLAGGPSTDTQYF	TGTGCCAGCAGTGAAGAGGGACTAGCGGGAGGACCTAGCACAGATACGCAGTATTTT
TRBD1	many	TRBV3-1	TRBJ1-1	CASSQTGFDTEAFF	TGTGCCAGCAGCCAGACAGGGTTTGACACTGAAGCTTTCTTT
TRBD1	few	TRBV10-1	TRBJ2-6	CASSLTGGPGANVLTF	TGCGCCAGCAGCCTTACAGGGGGCCCTGGGGCCAACGTCCTGACTTTC
.	many	TRBV28	TRBJ2-7	CASSLYGGGPLFDEQYF	TGTGCCAGCAGTTTATACGGAGGGGGACCCCTTTTTGACGAGCAGTACTTC
.	many	TRBV20-1	TRBJ1-4	CSARLGGINEKLFF	TGCAGTGCCCGTTTGGGGGGCATTAATGAAAAACTGTTTTTT
.	.	TRBV6-4	TRBJ2-1	CASSRSSSSYNEQFF	TGTGCCAGCAGTAGATCATCGAGCTCCTACAATGAGCAGTTCTTC
.	many	TRBV3-1	TRBJ2-2	CASSQVLTGELFF	TGTGCCAGCAGCCAAGTTTTGACCGGGGAGCTGTTTTTT
.	.	TRBV25-1	TRBJ2-7	CASSEVSAGRYEQYF	TGTGCCAGCAGTGAAGTTTCAGCAGGCCGCTACGAGCAGTACTTC
.	many	TRBV7-2	TRBJ1-1	CASSLGPQGLEAFF	TGTGCCAGCAGCTTAGGGCCCCAGGGATTGGAAGCTTTCTTT
.	.	TRBV7-9	TRBJ2-5	CASSRRLGVGETQYF	TGTGCCAGCAGCCGCCGTTTGGGAGTCGGAGAGACCCAGTACTTC
.	many	TRBV7-2	TRBJ1-6	CASSFRRENSPLHF	TGTGCCAGCAGCTTCAGACGGGAAAATTCACCCCTCCACTTT
.	many	TRBV6-5	TRBJ2-7	CASSSLASRAEQYF	TGTGCCAGCAGTTCCCTAGCGAGCCGGGCCGAGCAGTACTTC
TRBD1	many	TRBV11-2	TRBJ2-7	CASSRDRGEQYF	TGTGCCAGCAGCCGGGACAGGGGAGAGCAGTACTTC
.	many	TRBV6-2/TRBV6-3	TRBJ1-5	CASTYRGQPQHF	TGTGCCAGCACCTATCGGGGTCAGCCCCAGCATTTT
.	.	TRBV6-1	TRBJ2-7	CASSEQAQIYEQYF	TGTGCCAGCAGTGAACAAGCCCAGATCTACGAGCAGTACTTC
.	many	TRBV11-2	TRBJ2-5	CASTRGLPQETQYF	TGTGCCAGCACCAGGGGACTTCCGCAAGAGACCCAGTACTTC
.	many	TRBV12-3/TRBV12-4	TRBJ1-1	CASSSVWTEAFF	TGTGCCAGCAGTTCGGTTTGGACTGAAGCTTTCTTT
TRBD2	.	TRBV6-1	TRBJ2-7	CASRLETSGVGEQYF	TGTGCCAGCAGGCTCGAGACTAGCGGGGTCGGCGAGCAGTACTTC
.	many	TRBV19	TRBJ1-2	CASQHDIPGGYTF	TGTGCCAGTCAACACGATATACCGGGTGGCTACACCTTC
TRBD1	.	TRBV27	TRBJ2-1	CASSLGTGVFPFF	TGTGCCAGCAGCTTGGGGACAGGGGTATTCCCGTTCTTC
.	.	TRBV15	TRBJ2-1	CATSSPPGLILNEQFF	TGTGCCACCAGCAGCCCCCCGGGACTGATTCTCAATGAGCAGTTCTTC
.	many	TRBV12-3/TRBV12-4	TRBJ1-5	CASTKVPDQPQHF	TGTGCCAGCACCAAAGTGCCCGACCAGCCCCAGCATTTT
TRBD2	many	TRBV4-1	TRBJ2-7	CASSQDGILAGAYEQYF	TGCGCCAGCAGCCAAGATGGGATCCTAGCGGGAGCCTACGAGCAGTACTTC
.	few	TRBV11-3	TRBJ2-7	CASSHRSPYSYYEQYF	TGTGCCAGCAGCCACAGGTCGCCCTATTCATACTACGAGCAGTACTTC
TRBD2	many	TRBV14	TRBJ2-1	CASSRTSGLAYNEQFF	TGTGCCAGCAGCCGGACTAGCGGGCTAGCCTACAATGAGCAGTTCTTC
TRBD1	many	TRBV19	TRBJ2-5	CASSARDRGRETQYF	TGTGCCAGTAGTGCACGGGACAGGGGTCGGGAGACCCAGTACTTC
TRBD2	many	TRBV7-9	TRBJ2-1	CASSSGRLAGVNEQFF	TGTGCCAGCAGCTCGGGGCGACTAGCGGGAGTTAATGAGCAGTTCTTC
TRBD2	many	TRBV2	TRBJ2-1	CASSRAGTSGYNEQFF	TGTGCCAGCAGTCGAGCCGGGACTAGCGGGTACAATGAGCAGTTCTTC
.	.	TRBV18	TRBJ1-5	CASSPTGVYTPGQPQHF	TGTGCCAGCTCACCAACAGGCGTGTATACCCCAGGTCAGCCCCAGCATTTT
.	few	TRBV4-2	TRBJ2-7	CASSHPDRTRPHEQYF	TGTGCCAGCAGCCACCCGGACCGAACTCGGCCCCACGAGCAGTACTTC